This T cell receptor beta chain was sequenced for a study of blood T cell repertoires in COVID-19. Germline trimming cut 2 bases from V and 0 bases from J; bases unmatched to any gene: 7. The length of the CDR3 is 17 residues. Germline CDR1 and CDR2: LGHNA and YSLEER. Assay: immunoSEQ multiplex PCR; the TCRdb copy retains only in-frame clones and omits some. In the table there are about 87,000 clones, around 88% of which are singletons. The receptor was derived from a human donor in a cohort sampled during active COVID-19. The sample comprised peripheral blood. The chain links TRBV4-3 to TRBJ2-1; 7 positions agree with TRBD2. CDR3 sequence: CASSQQTSSNSYNEQFF. The CDR3 DNA reads TGCGCCAGCAGCCAACAGACTAGCAGTAACTCCTACAATGAGCAGTTCTTC.